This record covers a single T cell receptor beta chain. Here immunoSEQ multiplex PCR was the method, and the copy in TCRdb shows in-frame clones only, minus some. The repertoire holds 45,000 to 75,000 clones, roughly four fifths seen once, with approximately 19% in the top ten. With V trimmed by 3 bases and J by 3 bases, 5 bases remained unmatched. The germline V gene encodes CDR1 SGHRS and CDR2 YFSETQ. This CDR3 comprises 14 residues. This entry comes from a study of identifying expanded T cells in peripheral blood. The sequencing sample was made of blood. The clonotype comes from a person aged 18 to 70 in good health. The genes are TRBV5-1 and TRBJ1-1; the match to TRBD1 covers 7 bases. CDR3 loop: CASSSTGWDTEAFF. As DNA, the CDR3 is TGCGCCAGCAGCTCGACAGGGTGGGACACTGAAGCTTTCTTT.